Detailed here is one T cell receptor beta chain. What antigen it recognizes has not been identified. The sample holds no much larger clone one base away, and base qualities are not on file. Looking up the germline V gene yields CDR1 KGHDR and CDR2 SFDVKD. V is cut by 4 bases and J by 2 bases, and the space between the germline ends is 11 bases. From the cysteine up to the phenylalanine, the CDR3 has a length of 14 residues. Just CDR3 DNA is preserved here, 42 bases in frame from base 1. The sample is drawn from a study of blood T cell repertoires in COVID-19 (dated by TCRdb to 2018 to 2021). Notes on the research overall: Samples covering the acute and convalescent phases of COVID-19 were provided by collaborators in the United States, Italy and Spain. The material from the prospective study consisted of cDNA or gDNA derived from T cells, B-cell-depleted T cells, or PBMCs. Deeply sampled blood TCRbeta repertoires from subjects exposed to, actively infected with, or recovered from COVID-19 were included in the dataset. The repertoires were released in a freely available public database intended as a resource for research on the immune response to SARS-CoV-2. The samples were drawn from two sources: the first 160 participants of the ongoing ImmuneRACE study, and 1,000 to 1,500 subjects contributed by 6 global collaborators. Nearly every sample came with metadata listing a de-identified subject ID, COVID-19 status, age in years and sex. Where available, HLA class I and class II types were obtained from metadata supplied by the sample provider rather than from assay-based typing.

General findings and caveats noted by the study authors: The amount of clinical and demographic metadata varied by source and participant and was provided uncurated.

TCRbeta CDR3 regions were amplified from genomic DNA using the immunoSEQ Assay, a bias-controlled multiplex PCR. Per the original workflow: Within the assay, amplification of reference gene primers was used to estimate how many nucleated cells each sample contained. To quantify the absolute abundance of each unique TCRbeta CDR3 rearrangement, sequence reads were collapsed and filtered. For each sample, productive Simpson clonality was calculated by taking the square root of Simpson's diversity index across productive rearrangements. The clones in this table, taken by TCRdb from immuneACCESS, are in-frame only. Not every clone is retained; where verified, under half of the shortfall comes from an unresolved V gene, and the cause of the rest is unknown. D and trimming were read from the DNA, whereas the V and J calls and clone size are those reported in that table. This sample has some 130,000 clones in its table, and about four fifths of those were observed once. Jointly, the top ten make up about 8.4% of the sample.

Each collaborating institution followed its own protocols to collect whole blood in K2EDTA tubes. Collaborator samples were shipped for TCRbeta analysis as frozen whole blood, isolated PBMCs, or DNA extracted from either sample type. The chain uses TRBV24-1 and TRBJ2-7; the best D guess is TRBD1, with 5 bases matching. Input material: peripheral blood. This TCR derives from an older woman with active or convalescent COVID-19. CDR3 reads: CATSDHDRAYEQYF. The sequenced DNA: TGTGCCACCAGTGACCACGACAGAGCCTACGAGCAGTACTTC.